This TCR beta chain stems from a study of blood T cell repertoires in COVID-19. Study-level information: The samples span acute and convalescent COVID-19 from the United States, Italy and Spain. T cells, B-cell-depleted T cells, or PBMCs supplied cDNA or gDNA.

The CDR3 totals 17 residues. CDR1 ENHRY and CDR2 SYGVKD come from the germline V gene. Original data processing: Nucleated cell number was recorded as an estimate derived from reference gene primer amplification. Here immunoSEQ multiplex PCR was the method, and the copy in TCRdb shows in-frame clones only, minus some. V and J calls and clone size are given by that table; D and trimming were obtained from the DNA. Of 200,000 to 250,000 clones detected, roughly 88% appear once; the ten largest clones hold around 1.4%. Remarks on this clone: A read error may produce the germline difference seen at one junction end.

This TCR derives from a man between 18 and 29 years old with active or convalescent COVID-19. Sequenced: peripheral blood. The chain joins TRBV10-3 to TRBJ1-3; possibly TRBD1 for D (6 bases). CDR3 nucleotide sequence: TGTGCCATCAGTGGGGGCCAGGGGAACATCGCTGGAAACATCATATATTTT. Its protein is CAISGGQGNIAGNIIYF.